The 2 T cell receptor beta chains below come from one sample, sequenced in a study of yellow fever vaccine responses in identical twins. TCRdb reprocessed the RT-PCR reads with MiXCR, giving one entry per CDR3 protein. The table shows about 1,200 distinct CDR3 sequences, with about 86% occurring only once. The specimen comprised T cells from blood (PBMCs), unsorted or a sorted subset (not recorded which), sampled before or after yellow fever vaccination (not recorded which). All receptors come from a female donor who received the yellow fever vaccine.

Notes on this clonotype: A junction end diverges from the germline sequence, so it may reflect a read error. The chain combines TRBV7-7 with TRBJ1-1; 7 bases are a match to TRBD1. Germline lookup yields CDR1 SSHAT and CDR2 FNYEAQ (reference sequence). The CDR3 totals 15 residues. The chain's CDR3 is CASSLDTGENTEAFF. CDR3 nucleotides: TGTGCTAGCAGCTTAGACACAGGGGAGAACACTGAAGCTTTCTTT. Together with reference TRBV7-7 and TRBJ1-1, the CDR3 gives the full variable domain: GAGVSQSPRYKVTKRGQDVTLRCDPISSHATLYWYQQALGQGPEFLTYFNYEAQPDKSGLPSDRFSAERPEGSISTLTIQRTEQRDSAMYRCASSLDTGENTEAFFGQGTRLTVV.

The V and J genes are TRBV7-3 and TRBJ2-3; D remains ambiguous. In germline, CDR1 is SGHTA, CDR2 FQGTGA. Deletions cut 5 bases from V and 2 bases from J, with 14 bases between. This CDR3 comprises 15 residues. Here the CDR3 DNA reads TGTGCCAGCAGCCTCACCGGGTCCAACACAGATACGCAGTATTTT. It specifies CASSLTGSNTDTQYF.